This T cell receptor (beta chain) stems from a study of blood T cell repertoires in COVID-19 (dated by TCRdb to about 2020). Regarding the research as a whole: Collaborator samples came from the United States, Italy and Spain and covered acute and convalescent phases of COVID-19. The material from the prospective study consisted of cDNA or gDNA derived from T cells, B-cell-depleted T cells, or PBMCs. The dataset comprised deeply sampled blood TCRbeta repertoires from subjects exposed to, actively infected with, or recovered from COVID-19. The repertoires were released in a freely available public database meant as a resource for research on the immune response to SARS-CoV-2. Samples came from the ongoing ImmuneRACE study (first 160 participants) plus 1,254 subjects from 6 global collaborators. A de-identified subject ID, COVID-19 status, age in years and sex were almost always included in the sample metadata. Where available, HLA class I and class II types were obtained from metadata supplied by the sample provider rather than from assay-based typing. The paper's findings and limits, for the study overall: The amount of clinical and demographic metadata varied by source and participant and was provided uncurated.

Concerning this clone itself: Its cognate antigen has yet to be identified. Within one base of it there is no much larger clone, and no base qualities were kept.

In Seattle, one collaborating source enrolled patients while the infection was active and tracked those patients longitudinally over the course of disease. Whole blood was collected in K2EDTA tubes by collaborating institutions according to the institutions' own protocols. Collaborator samples were shipped for TCRbeta analysis as frozen whole blood, isolated PBMCs, or DNA extracted from either sample type. TCRbeta CDR3 regions were amplified from genomic DNA using the immunoSEQ Assay, a bias-controlled multiplex PCR. As for the original processing: Within the assay, amplification of reference gene primers was used to estimate how many nucleated cells each sample contained. Sequence reads were collapsed and filtered to measure the absolute abundance of every unique TCRbeta CDR3 rearrangement. Productive Simpson clonality was computed per sample as the square root of Simpson's diversity index over productive rearrangements. Drawn from immuneACCESS, this table holds only the in-frame rearrangements with V and J called that TCRdb kept. Clones are partly lost; checked studies trace under half to an unresolved V gene and leave the rest unexplained. V and J calls and clone size are as listed in that table; D and trimming were resolved from the DNA. This sample gives roughly 160,000 clones in total; 79% of them show up just once. 7.5% to 8.5% of the sample belongs to the ten largest clones.

The CDR3 measures 18 amino acids from cysteine to phenylalanine. CDR3 DNA only is kept here, 54 bases in frame from base 1. Trimming leaves V shorter by 3 bases and J shorter by 0 bases, with the junction holding 10 bases beyond the gene matches. The CDR1 and CDR2 encoded by the germline V gene are SGHDT and YYEEEE. The chain couples TRBV5-6 to TRBJ1-4; 8 nucleotides in the junction match TRBD1. The sample taken for sequencing was peripheral blood. This sequence was found in a woman in her sixties with COVID-19, enrolled during active disease. The CDR3 protein is CASSSWTGYGATNEKLFF. The sequenced DNA: TGTGCCAGCAGCTCCTGGACAGGGTATGGAGCAACTAATGAAAAACTGTTTTTT.